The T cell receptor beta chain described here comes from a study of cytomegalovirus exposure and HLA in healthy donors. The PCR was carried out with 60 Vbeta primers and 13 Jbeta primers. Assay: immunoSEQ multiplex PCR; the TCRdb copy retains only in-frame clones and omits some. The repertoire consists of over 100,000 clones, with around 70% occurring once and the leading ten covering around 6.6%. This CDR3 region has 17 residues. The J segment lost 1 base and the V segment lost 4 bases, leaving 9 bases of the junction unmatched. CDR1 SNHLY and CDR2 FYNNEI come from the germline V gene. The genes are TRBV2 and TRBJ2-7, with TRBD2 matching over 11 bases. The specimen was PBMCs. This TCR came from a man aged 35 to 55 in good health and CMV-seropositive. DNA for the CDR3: TGTGCCAGCAGTGTAACGGGGACTAGCGGTTTGTCCTACGAGCAGTACTTC. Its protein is CASSVTGTSGLSYEQYF.